This TCR beta chain originates from a study of beta chain features in type 1 diabetes. Sequenced material consisted of expressed TCRB transcripts (all of the isolated RNA was reverse transcribed). Using immunoSEQ multiplex PCR, the repertoire was profiled, and TCRdb retains in-frame clones only, with some absent. The sample records about 340,000 clones, approximately 9.7% being singletons. Remarks on this clone: Its antigen is still unknown.

V gave up 5 bases and J gave up 2 bases; unmatched junction bases: 9. CDR1 and CDR2 (germline): SEHNR, FQNEAQ (reference sequence). This CDR3 spans 16 amino acids. Points from the study as a whole: A moderate, significant TCRB CDR3 shortening appeared in type 1 diabetes across four CD4+ subsets. Reduced insertions and increased deletions marked VDJ junctions in type 1 diabetes patients.

This TCR derives from a man aged 25 to 45 with type 1 diabetes. The chain joins TRBV7-9 to TRBJ1-5; 7 bases fit TRBD1. Input material: central memory CD4+ T cells from blood. The CDR3 nucleotides read TGTGCCAGCAGCCCGGGACACACAGGGGGCAATCAGCCCCAGCATTTT. This translates into CASSPGHTGGNQPQHF.